This TCR beta chain was identified during a study of T cell responses to AZD1222 COVID-19 vaccine. Study results and limitations: With two AZD1222 doses given, Spike-specific TCR breadth and depth both rose.

With regard to this clone: Its antigen is not identified. A junction end diverges from the germline sequence, so it may reflect a read error.

The CDR3 covers 12 residues. From germline, CDR1 is LNHDA and CDR2 SQIVND (reference sequence). Here immunoSEQ multiplex PCR was the method, and the copy in TCRdb shows in-frame clones only, minus some. The data hold 130,000 or so clones, with 85% to 95% observed a single time. This specimen consisted of peripheral blood, obtained on day 0 of AZD1222 vaccination. The sequence came from an adult in good health. The V gene is TRBV19, the J gene TRBJ1-5; D not resolved. This chain's CDR3 is CTSRTDNQPQHF. The CDR3 DNA reads as TGCACCTCGAGGACGGACAATCAGCCCCAGCATTTT.